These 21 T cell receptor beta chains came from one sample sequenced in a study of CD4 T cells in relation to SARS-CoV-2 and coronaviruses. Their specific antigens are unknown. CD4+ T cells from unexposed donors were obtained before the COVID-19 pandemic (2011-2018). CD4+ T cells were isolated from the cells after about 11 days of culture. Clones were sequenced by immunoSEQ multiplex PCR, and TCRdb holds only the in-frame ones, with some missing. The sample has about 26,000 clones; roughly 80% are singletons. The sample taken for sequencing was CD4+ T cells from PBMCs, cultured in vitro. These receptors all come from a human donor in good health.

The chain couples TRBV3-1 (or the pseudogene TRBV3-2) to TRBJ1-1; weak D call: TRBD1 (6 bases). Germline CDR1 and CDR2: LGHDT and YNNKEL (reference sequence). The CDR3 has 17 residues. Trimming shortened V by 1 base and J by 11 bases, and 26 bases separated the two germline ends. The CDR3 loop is CASSQGSRTAPSDWAFF. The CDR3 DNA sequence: TGTGCCAGCAGCCAAGGGTCCCGGACAGCACCTTCGGACTGGGCTTTCTTT.

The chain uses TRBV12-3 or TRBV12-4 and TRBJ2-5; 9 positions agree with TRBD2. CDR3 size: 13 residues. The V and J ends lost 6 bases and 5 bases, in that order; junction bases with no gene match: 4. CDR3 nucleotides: TGTGCCAGCAGGCTAGCGGGGCGGGAGACCCAGTACTTC. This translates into CASRLAGRETQYF.

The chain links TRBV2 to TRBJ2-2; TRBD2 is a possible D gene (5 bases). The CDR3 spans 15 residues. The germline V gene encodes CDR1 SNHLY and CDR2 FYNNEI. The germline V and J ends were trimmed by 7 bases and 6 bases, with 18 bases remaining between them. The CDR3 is CASKMGGAGAGELFF. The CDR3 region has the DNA TGTGCCAGCAAGATGGGCGGCGCCGGGGCCGGGGAGCTGTTTTTT.

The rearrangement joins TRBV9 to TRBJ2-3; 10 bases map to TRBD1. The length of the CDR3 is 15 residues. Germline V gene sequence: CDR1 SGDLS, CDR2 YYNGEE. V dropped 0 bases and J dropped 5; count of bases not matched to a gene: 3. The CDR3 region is CASSVGGQGRDTQYF. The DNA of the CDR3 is TGTGCCAGCAGCGTAGGGGGACAGGGGAGAGATACGCAGTATTTT.

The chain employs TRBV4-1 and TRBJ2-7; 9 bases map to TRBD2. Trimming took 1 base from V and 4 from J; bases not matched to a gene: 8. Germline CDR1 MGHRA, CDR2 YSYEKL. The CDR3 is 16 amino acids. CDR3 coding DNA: TGCGCCAGCAGCCAAGCGCGGGCTAGCGGGATATACGAGCAGTACTTC. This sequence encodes CASSQARASGIYEQYF.

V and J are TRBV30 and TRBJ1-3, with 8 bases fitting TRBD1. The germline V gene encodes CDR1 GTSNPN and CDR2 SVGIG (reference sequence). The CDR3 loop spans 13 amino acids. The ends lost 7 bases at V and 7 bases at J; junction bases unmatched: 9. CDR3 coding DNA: TGTGCCTACTCGGACAGGGCCAGGAACACCATATATTTT. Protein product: CAYSDRARNTIYF.

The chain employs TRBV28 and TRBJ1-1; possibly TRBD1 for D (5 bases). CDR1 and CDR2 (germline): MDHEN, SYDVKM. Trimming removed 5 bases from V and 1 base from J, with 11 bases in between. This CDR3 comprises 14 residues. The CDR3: CASSIVQGNTEAFF. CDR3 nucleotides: TGTGCCAGCAGTATAGTCCAGGGGAACACTGAAGCTTTCTTT.

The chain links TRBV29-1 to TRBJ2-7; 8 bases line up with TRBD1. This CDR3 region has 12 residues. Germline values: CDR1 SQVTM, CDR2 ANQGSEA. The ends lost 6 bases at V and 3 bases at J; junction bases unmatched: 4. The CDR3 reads CSVDGTGYEQYF. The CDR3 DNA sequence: TGCAGCGTAGACGGGACAGGCTACGAGCAGTACTTC.

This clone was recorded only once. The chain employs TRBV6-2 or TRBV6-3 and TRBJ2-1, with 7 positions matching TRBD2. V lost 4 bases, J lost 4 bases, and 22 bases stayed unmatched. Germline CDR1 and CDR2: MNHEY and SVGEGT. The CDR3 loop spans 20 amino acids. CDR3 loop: CASSSLVLERGLQLYNEQFF. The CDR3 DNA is TGTGCCAGCAGTTCTCTTGTCTTAGAGCGGGGACTTCAACTATACAATGAGCAGTTCTTC.

The CDR3 sequence: CASSYSQADQPQHF. The CDR3 region has the DNA TGTGCCAGCAGTTACTCGCAGGCGGATCAGCCCCAGCATTTT. The chain is built from TRBV6-6 and TRBJ1-5; no definite D call. V gave up 0 bases and J gave up 5 bases, with 8 bases separating them. Germline V CDR1 and CDR2: MNHNY, SVGAGI (reference sequence). The CDR3 loop spans 14 amino acids.

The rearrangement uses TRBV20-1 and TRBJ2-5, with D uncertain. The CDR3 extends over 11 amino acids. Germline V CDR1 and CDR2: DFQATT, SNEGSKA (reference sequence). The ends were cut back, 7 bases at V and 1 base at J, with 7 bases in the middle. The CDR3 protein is CSGTSQETQYF. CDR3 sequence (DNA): TGCAGTGGCACCTCCCAAGAGACCCAGTACTTC.

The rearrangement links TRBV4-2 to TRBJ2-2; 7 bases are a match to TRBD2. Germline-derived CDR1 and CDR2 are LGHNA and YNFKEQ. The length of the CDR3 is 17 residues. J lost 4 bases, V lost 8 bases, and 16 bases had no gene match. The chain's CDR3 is CASSSGGGALFTGELFF. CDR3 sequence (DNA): TGTGCCAGCTCCTCGGGGGGAGGGGCCCTGTTCACCGGGGAGCTGTTTTTT.

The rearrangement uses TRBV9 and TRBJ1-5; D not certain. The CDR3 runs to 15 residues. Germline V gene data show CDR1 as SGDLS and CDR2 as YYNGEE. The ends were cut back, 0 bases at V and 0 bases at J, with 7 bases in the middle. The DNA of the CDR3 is TGTGCCAGCAGCGTAGGTGAGGGTAGCAATCAGCCCCAGCATTTT. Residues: CASSVGEGSNQPQHF.

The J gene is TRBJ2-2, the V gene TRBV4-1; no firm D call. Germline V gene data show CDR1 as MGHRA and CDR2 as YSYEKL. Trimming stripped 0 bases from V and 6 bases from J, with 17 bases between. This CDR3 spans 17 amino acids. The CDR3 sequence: CASSQDLGDLKSGELFF. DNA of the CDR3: TGCGCCAGCAGCCAAGATCTAGGAGACTTAAAATCCGGGGAGCTGTTTTTT.

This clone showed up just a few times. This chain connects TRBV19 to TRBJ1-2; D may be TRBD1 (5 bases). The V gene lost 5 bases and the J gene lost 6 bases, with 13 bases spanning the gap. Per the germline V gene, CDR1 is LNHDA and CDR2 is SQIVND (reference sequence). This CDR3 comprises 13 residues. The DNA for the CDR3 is TGTGCCAGTAGTGTCGGGACGGCCGATGGCTACACCTTC. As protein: CASSVGTADGYTF.

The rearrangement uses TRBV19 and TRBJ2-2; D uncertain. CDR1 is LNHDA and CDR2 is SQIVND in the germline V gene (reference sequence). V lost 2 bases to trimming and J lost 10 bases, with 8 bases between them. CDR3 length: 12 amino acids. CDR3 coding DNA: TGTGCCAGTAGTATATTTCGAGAGGAGCTGTTTTTT. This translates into CASSIFREELFF.

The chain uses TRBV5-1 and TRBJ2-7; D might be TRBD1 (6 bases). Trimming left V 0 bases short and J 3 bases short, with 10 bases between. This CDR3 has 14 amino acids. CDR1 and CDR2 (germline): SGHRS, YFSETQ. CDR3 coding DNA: TGCGCCAGCAGCTTGGAGGGGGTGGACTACGAGCAGTACTTC. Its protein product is CASSLEGVDYEQYF.

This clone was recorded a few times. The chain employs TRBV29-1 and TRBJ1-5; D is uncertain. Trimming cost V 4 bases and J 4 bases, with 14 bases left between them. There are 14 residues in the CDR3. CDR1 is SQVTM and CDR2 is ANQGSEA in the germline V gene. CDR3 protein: CSVAAGATNQPQHF. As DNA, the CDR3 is TGCAGCGTTGCAGCCGGAGCAACAAATCAGCCCCAGCATTTT. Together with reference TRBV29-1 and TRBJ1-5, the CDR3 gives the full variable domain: SAVISQKPSRDICQRGTSLTIQCQVDSQVTMMFWYRQQPGQSLTLIATANQGSEATYESGFVIDKFPISRPNLTFSTLTVSNMSPEDSSIYLCSVAAGATNQPQHFGDGTRLSIL.

The CDR3 DNA reads TGTGCCAGCAGCTCAAGACTAGCGGGAGGGGACGAGCAGTACTTC. Translation gives CASSSRLAGGDEQYF. The gene calls are TRBV7-2 and TRBJ2-7; TRBD2 agrees at 14 bases. The CDR3 consists of 15 residues. Trimming took 4 bases from V and 5 from J; bases not matched to a gene: 4. Germline V lookup: CDR1 SGHTA, CDR2 FQGNSA.

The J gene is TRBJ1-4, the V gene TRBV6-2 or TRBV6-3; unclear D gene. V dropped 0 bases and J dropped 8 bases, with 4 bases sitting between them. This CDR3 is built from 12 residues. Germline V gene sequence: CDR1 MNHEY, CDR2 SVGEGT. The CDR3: CASSYSREKLFF. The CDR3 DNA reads TGTGCCAGCAGTTACTCGAGAGAAAAACTGTTTTTT.

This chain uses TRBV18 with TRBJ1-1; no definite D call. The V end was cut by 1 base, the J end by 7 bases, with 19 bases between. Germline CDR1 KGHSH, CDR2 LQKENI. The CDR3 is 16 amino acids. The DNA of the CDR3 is TGTGCCAGCTCACCACTTAGTCTAGATAACACTTTTGAAGCTTTCTTT. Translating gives CASSPLSLDNTFEAFF. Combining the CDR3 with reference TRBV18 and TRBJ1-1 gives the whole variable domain NAGVMQNPRHLVRRRGQEARLRCSPMKGHSHVYWYRQLPEEGLKFMVYLQKENIIDESGMPKERFSAEFPKEGPSILRIQQVVRGDSAAYFCASSPLSLDNTFEAFFGQGTRLTVV.